The rows below give T cell receptor beta chains drawn from one sample of a study of neurological immune-mediated disorders. TCRdb called the 5' RACE reads again in MiXCR, with one record for every CDR3 protein. This table has 64,000 or so distinct CDR3 sequences, about 9.4% appearing once. Input material: PBMCs. The receptors were sampled from a man aged 25-45 years in good health. CDR3s include the opening cysteine and the closing phenylalanine or tryptophan. Fields, in order: CDR3 protein, CDR3 DNA, V gene, D gene, J gene, clone size. A D gene is named only where the DNA matches it firmly. The size entry is marked missing in some rows and otherwise reads once, few, many or a size class.

CDR3 protein: CTCSPRMRQVANQPQHF
CDR3 DNA: TGTACGTGTAGTCCCCGGATGAGACAGGTTGCCAATCAGCCCCAGCATTTT
V gene: TRBV14
D gene: -
J gene: TRBJ1-5
clone size: many

CDR3 protein: CASSQGTPETQYF
CDR3 DNA: TGTGCCAGCAGCCAAGGGACTCCCGAGACCCAGTACTTC
V gene: TRBV14
D gene: -
J gene: TRBJ2-5
clone size: many

CDR3 protein: CASSRRPLLPSYEQYF
CDR3 DNA: TGTGCCAGCAGTCGTCGCCCACTCCTACCTTCCTACGAGCAGTACTTC
V gene: TRBV27
D gene: -
J gene: TRBJ2-7
clone size: many

CDR3 protein: CASSPGLAGKNEQFF
CDR3 DNA: TGTGCCAGCAGCCCCGGACTAGCGGGAAAGAATGAGCAGTTCTTC
V gene: TRBV7-9
D gene: TRBD2
J gene: TRBJ2-1
clone size: many

CDR3 protein: CASSLRLAALYEQYF
CDR3 DNA: TGCGCCAGCAGCCTGCGACTAGCGGCCCTCTACGAGCAGTACTTC
V gene: TRBV4-1
D gene: TRBD2
J gene: TRBJ2-7
clone size: many

CDR3 protein: CASSASGGLIYEQYF
CDR3 DNA: TGTGCCAGCAGCGCTTCAGGGGGACTCATCTACGAGCAGTACTTC
V gene: TRBV7-2
D gene: -
J gene: TRBJ2-7
clone size: many

CDR3 protein: CSAHHSERSYNEQFF
CDR3 DNA: TGCAGTGCGCACCATAGCGAACGCTCCTACAATGAGCAGTTCTTC
V gene: TRBV20-1
D gene: -
J gene: TRBJ2-1
clone size: many

CDR3 protein: CASSLPGQGHSPLHF
CDR3 DNA: TGTGCCAGCAGTCTACCGGGACAGGGTCATTCACCCCTCCACTTT
V gene: TRBV27
D gene: TRBD1
J gene: TRBJ1-6
clone size: many

CDR3 protein: CASSPHGGGANVLTF
CDR3 DNA: TGTGCCAGCAGCCCGCACGGAGGTGGGGCCAACGTCCTGACTTTC
V gene: TRBV28
D gene: -
J gene: TRBJ2-6
clone size: many

CDR3 protein: CASSLGQGFETLLGYTF
CDR3 DNA: TGCGCCAGCAGCCTAGGACAGGGTTTCGAGACCCTTCTTGGCTACACCTTC
V gene: TRBV5-1
D gene: TRBD1
J gene: TRBJ1-2
clone size: many

CDR3 protein: CSARQGARETEAFF
CDR3 DNA: TGCAGTGCAAGACAGGGGGCACGGGAGACTGAAGCTTTCTTT
V gene: TRBV20-1
D gene: TRBD1
J gene: TRBJ1-1
clone size: many

CDR3 protein: CSARTPVLYLTDTQYF
CDR3 DNA: TGCAGTGCTAGAACACCGGTACTATATCTCACAGATACGCAGTATTTT
V gene: TRBV20-1
D gene: -
J gene: TRBJ2-3
clone size: -

CDR3 protein: CASSLGFSGNTIYF
CDR3 DNA: TGTGCCAGCAGTTTGGGGTTCTCTGGAAACACCATATATTTT
V gene: TRBV28
D gene: -
J gene: TRBJ1-3
clone size: many

CDR3 protein: CASGRNSNQPQHF
CDR3 DNA: TGTGCCAGCGGACGGAATAGCAATCAGCCCCAGCATTTT
V gene: TRBV28
D gene: -
J gene: TRBJ1-5
clone size: many

CDR3 protein: CASRSHYEQYF
CDR3 DNA: TGTGCCAGCAGGTCTCACTACGAGCAGTACTTC
V gene: TRBV2
D gene: -
J gene: TRBJ2-7
clone size: many

CDR3 protein: CASSQGEAGGQREQYF
CDR3 DNA: TGTGCCAGCAGCCAAGGGGAAGCGGGAGGGCAAAGGGAGCAGTACTTC
V gene: TRBV3-1
D gene: TRBD2
J gene: TRBJ2-7
clone size: many

CDR3 protein: CASSLGQVNSNQPQHF
CDR3 DNA: TGTGCCAGCAGCTTAGGACAGGTCAATAGCAATCAGCCCCAGCATTTT
V gene: TRBV7-9
D gene: -
J gene: TRBJ1-5
clone size: many

CDR3 protein: CASRPGQGYEQYF
CDR3 DNA: TGTGCCAGCAGACCGGGACAGGGCTACGAGCAGTACTTC
V gene: TRBV27
D gene: TRBD1
J gene: TRBJ2-7
clone size: many